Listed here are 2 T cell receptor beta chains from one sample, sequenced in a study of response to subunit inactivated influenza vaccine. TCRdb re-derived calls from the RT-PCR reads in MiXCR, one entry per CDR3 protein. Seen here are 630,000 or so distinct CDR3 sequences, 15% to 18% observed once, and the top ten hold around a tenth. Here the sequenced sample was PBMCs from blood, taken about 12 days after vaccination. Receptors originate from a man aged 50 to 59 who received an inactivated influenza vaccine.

The CDR3 is CASISNRDSYNSPLHF. In nucleotides, the CDR3 is TGTGCCAGCATCTCAAACCGGGACAGCTATAATTCACCCCTCCACTTT. The chain joins TRBV11-2 to TRBJ1-6; 7 positions match TRBD1. The trim removed 7 bases at V and 3 bases at J, leaving 9 bases unmatched. The CDR3 spans 16 residues. Looked up from germline, CDR1 is SGHAT and CDR2 is FQNNGV.

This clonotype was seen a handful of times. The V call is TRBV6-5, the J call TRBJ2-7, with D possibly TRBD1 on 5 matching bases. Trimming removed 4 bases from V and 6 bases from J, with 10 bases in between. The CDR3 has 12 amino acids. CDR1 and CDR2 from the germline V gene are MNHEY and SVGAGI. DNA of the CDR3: TGTGCCAGCAGTTTTCAGGGAACCGAGCAGTACTTC. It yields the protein CASSFQGTEQYF.